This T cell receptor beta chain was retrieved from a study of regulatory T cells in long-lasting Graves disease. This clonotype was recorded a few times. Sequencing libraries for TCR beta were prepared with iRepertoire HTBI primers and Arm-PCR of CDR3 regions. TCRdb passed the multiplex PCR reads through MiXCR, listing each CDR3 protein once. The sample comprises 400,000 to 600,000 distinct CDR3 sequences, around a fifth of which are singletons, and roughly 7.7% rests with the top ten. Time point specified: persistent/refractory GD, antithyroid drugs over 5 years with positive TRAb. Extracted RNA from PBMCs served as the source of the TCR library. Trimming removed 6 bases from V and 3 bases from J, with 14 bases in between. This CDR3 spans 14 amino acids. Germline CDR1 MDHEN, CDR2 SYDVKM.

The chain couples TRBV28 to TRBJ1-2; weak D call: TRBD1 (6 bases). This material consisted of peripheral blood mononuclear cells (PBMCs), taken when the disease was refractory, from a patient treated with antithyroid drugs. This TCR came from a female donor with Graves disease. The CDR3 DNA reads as TGTGCCAGCAGCCTTACAGGGTATTACTATGGCTACACCTTC. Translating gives CASSLTGYYYGYTF.